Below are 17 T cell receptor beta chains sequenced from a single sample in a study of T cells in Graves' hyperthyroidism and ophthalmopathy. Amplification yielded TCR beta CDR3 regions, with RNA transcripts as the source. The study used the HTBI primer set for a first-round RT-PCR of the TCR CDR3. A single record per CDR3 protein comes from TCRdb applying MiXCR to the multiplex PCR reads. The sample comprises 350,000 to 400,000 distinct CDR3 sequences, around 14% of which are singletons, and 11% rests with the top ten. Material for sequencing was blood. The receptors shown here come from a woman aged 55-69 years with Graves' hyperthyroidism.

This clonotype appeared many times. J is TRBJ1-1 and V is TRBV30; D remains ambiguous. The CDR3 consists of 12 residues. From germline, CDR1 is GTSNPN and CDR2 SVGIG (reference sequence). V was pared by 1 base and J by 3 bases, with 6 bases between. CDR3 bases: TGTGCCTGGAGTGACAGATACACTGAAGCTTTCTTT. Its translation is CAWSDRYTEAFF. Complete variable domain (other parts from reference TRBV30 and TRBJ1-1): SQTIHQWPATLVQPVGSPLSLECTVEGTSNPNLYWYRQAAGRGLQLLFYSVGIGQISSEVPQNLSASRPQDRQFILSSKKLLLSDSGFYLCAWSDRYTEAFFGQGTRLTVV.

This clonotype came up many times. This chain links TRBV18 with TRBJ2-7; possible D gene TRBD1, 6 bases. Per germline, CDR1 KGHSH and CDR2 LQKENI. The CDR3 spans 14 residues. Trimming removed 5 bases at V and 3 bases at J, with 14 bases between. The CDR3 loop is CASSNIQGSYEQYF. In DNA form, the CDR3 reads TGTGCCAGCTCAAACATACAGGGTAGCTACGAGCAGTACTTC.

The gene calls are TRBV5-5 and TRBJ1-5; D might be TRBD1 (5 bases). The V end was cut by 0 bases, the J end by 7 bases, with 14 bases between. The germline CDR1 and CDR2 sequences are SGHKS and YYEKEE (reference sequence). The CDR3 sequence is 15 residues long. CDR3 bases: TGTGCCAGCAGCTTGGAAGGCAGGGCGGGACAGCCCCAGCATTTT. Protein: CASSLEGRAGQPQHF.

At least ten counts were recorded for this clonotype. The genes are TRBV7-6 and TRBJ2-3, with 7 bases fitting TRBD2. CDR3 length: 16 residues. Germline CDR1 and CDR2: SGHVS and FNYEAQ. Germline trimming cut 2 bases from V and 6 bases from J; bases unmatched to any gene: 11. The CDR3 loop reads CASSLNGGVSSDTQYF. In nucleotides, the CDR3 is TGTGCCAGCAGCTTAAATGGGGGGGTTAGCTCGGATACGCAGTATTTT.

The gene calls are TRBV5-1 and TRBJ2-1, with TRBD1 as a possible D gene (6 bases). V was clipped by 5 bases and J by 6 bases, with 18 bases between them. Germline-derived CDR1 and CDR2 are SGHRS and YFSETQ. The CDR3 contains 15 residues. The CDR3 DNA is TGCGCCAGCAGAAATACGCTACAGGGTAGCAATGAGCAGTTCTTC. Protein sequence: CASRNTLQGSNEQFF.

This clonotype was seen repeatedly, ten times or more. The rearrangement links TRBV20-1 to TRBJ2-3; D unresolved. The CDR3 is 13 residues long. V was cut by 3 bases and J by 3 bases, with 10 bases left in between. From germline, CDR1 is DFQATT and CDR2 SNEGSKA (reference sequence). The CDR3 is CSASDPRTDTQYF. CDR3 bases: TGCAGTGCTAGTGACCCCCGGACAGATACGCAGTATTTT.

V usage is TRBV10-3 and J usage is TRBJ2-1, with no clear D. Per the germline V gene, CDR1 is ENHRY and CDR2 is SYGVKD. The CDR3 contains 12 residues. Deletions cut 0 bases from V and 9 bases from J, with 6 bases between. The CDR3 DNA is TGTGCCATCAGTGAGTCTGTAGGTGAGCAGTTCTTC. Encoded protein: CAISESVGEQFF.

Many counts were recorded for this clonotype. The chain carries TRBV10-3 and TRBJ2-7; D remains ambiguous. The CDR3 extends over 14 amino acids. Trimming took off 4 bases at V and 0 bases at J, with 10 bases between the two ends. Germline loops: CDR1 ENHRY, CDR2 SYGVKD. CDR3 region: CAISVWVSSYEQYF. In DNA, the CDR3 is TGTGCCATCAGTGTGTGGGTCAGCTCCTACGAGCAGTACTTC.

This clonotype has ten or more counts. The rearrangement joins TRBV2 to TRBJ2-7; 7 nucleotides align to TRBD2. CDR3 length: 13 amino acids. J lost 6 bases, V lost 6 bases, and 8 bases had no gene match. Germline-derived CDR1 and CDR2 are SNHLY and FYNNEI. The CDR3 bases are TGTGCCAGCAGAGCGGGACCCGGGCGCGAGCAGTACTTC. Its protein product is CASRAGPGREQYF.

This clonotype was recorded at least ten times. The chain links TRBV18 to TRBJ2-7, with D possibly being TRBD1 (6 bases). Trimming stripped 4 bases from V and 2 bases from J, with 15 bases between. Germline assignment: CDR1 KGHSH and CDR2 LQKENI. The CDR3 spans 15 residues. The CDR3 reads CASSLMDSTTYEQYF. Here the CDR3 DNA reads TGTGCCAGCTCACTTATGGACAGCACTACCTACGAGCAGTACTTC.

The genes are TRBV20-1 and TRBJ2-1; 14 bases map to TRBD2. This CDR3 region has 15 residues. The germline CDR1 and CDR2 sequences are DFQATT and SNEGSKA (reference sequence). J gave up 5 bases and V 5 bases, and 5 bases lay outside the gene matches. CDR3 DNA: TGCAGTGCTTCCAGACTAGCGGGAGGGGACAATGAGCAGTTCTTC. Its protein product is CSASRLAGGDNEQFF.

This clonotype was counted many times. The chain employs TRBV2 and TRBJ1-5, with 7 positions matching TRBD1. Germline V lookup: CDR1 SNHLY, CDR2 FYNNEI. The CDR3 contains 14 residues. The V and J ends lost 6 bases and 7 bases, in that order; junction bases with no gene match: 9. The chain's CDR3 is CASSPTGVRQPQHF. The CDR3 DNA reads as TGTGCCAGCAGCCCCACAGGGGTCCGCCAGCCCCAGCATTTT. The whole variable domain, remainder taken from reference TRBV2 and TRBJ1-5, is EPEVTQTPSHQVTQMGQEVILRCVPISNHLYFYWYRQILGQKVEFLVSFYNNEISEKSEIFDDQFSVERPDGSNFTLKIRSTKLEDSAMYFCASSPTGVRQPQHFGDGTRLSIL.

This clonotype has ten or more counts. The CDR3 region has the DNA TGTGCCAGCAGCTTACATCGTTCCACCGGGGAGCTGTTTTTT. Translated, it gives CASSLHRSTGELFF. The J gene is TRBJ2-2, the V gene TRBV7-2; D call uncertain. V lost 2 bases to trimming and J lost 4 bases, with 8 bases between them. Germline assignment: CDR1 SGHTA and CDR2 FQGNSA. This CDR3 contains 14 residues. Full variable domain (missing parts from reference TRBV7-2 and TRBJ2-2): GAGVSQSPSNKVTEKGKDVELRCDPISGHTALYWYRQSLGQGLEFLIYFQGNSAPDKSGLPSDRFSAERTGGSVSTLTIQRTQQEDSAVYLCASSLHRSTGELFFGEGSRLTVL.

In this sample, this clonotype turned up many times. CDR3 coding DNA: TGTGCCAGCAGCTTAGGAGCGGGCGATCTAATTTACAATGAGCAGTTCTTC. It yields the protein CASSLGAGDLIYNEQFF. The genes are TRBV11-2 and TRBJ2-1; possible D gene TRBD2, 6 bases. In germline, CDR1 is SGHAT, CDR2 FQNNGV. The CDR3 has 17 amino acids. V lost 1 base and J 4 bases, leaving 17 bases between the germline ends.

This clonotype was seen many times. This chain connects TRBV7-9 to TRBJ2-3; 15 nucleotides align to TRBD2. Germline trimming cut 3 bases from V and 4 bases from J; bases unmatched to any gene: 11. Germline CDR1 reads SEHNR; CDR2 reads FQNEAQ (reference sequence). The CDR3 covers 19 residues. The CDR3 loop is CASSFPFGTSGRRADTQYF. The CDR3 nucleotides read TGTGCCAGCAGCTTCCCGTTCGGGACTAGCGGGAGGAGAGCAGATACGCAGTATTTT.

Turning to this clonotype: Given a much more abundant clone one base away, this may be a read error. The CDR3 coding sequence is TGTGCCCGGAGTAAGGGCTCCTACGAGCAGTACTTC. It yields the protein CARSKGSYEQYF. J is TRBJ2-7 and V is TRBV30; D not certain. Germline CDR1 GTSNPN, CDR2 SVGIG (reference sequence). The CDR3 spans 12 residues.

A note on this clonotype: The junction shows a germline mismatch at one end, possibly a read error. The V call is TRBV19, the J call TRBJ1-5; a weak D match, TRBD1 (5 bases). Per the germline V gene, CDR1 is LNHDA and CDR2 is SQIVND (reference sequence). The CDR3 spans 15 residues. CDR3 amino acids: CASSITDRGNQPQHF. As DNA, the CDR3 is TGTGCCAGTAGTATTACAGACCGGGGGAATCAGCCTCAGCATTTT.